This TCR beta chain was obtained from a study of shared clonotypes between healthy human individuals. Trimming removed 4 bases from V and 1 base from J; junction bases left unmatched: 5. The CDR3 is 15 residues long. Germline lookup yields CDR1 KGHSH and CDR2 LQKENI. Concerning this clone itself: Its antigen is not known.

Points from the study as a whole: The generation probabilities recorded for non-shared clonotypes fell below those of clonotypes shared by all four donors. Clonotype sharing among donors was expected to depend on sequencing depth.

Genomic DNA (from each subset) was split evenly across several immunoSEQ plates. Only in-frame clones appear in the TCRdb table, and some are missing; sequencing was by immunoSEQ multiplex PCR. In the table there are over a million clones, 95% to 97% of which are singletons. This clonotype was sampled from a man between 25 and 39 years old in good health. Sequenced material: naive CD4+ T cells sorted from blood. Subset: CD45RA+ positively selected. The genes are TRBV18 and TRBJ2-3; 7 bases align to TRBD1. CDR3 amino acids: CASSRRQGGTDTQYF. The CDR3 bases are TGTGCCAGCTCACGCAGACAGGGCGGCACAGATACGCAGTATTTT. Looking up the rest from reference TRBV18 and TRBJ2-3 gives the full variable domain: NAGVMQNPRHLVRRRGQEARLRCSPMKGHSHVYWYRQLPEEGLKFMVYLQKENIIDESGMPKERFSAEFPKEGPSILRIQQVVRGDSAAYFCASSRRQGGTDTQYFGPGTRLTVL.